Following are 14 T cell receptor beta chains from one sample sequenced in a study of beta chain features in type 1 diabetes (dated by TCRdb to between 2017 and 2018). Library generation was performed with the immunoSEQ multiplex PCR assay. The High Capacity cDNA Reverse Transcription Kit was used to reverse transcribe all of the isolated RNA, meaning that expressed TCRB transcripts were what got sequenced. TCRdb provides this immuneACCESS table in a form limited to in-frame rearrangements. Some clones are lacking; in checked studies, under half of them reflect an unresolved V gene, and why the rest are absent is not known. The sample profile shows roughly 350,000 clones; over 8.5% of them were found once. 0.55% to 0.75% of the sample lies in the top ten. Their target antigens are unknown. The paper as a whole reports these results and caveats: In all four CD4+ subsets, TCRB CDR3 length was moderately but significantly shorter in type 1 diabetes patients.

The sample taken for sequencing was central memory CD4+ T cells from blood. The receptors come from a man aged 25-40 years with type 1 diabetes.

Only a few counts were recorded for this clone. The genes are TRBV29-1 and TRBJ2-3; 12 nucleotides agree with TRBD2. J lost 4 bases, V lost 8 bases, and 10 bases had no gene match. The length of the CDR3 is 15 residues. Germline CDR1 SQVTM, CDR2 ANQGSEA. In nucleotides, the CDR3 is TGCAGCTACACCGGGACTAGCGGGTTTTCAGATACGCAGTATTTT. Translated, it gives CSYTGTSGFSDTQYF.

The chain has TRBV7-9 and TRBJ1-5, with 7 bases identical to TRBD1. Germline lookup yields CDR1 SEHNR and CDR2 FQNEAQ (reference sequence). J gave up 5 bases and V 3 bases, and 7 bases lay outside the gene matches. The CDR3 runs 15 residues. CDR3 amino acids: CASSLGNRGDQPQHF. CDR3 nucleotide sequence: TGTGCCAGCAGCTTGGGAAACAGGGGTGATCAGCCCCAGCATTTT.

The chain combines TRBV11-2 with TRBJ2-7; D gene ambiguous. The V gene lost 7 bases and the J gene lost 6 bases, with 10 bases spanning the gap. Germline CDR1 and CDR2: SGHAT and FQNNGV. The CDR3 runs 11 residues. The CDR3 protein is CASTSPGEQYF. The DNA for the CDR3 is TGTGCCAGCACCTCCCCGGGCGAGCAGTACTTC. Complete variable domain (other parts from reference TRBV11-2 and TRBJ2-7): EAGVAQSPRYKIIEKRQSVAFWCNPISGHATLYWYQQILGQGPKLLIQFQNNGVVDDSQLPKDRFSAERLKGVDSTLKIQPAKLEDSAVYLCASTSPGEQYFGPGTRLTVT.

At least ten counts were recorded for this clone. The chain couples TRBV5-1 to TRBJ1-4, with D tentatively TRBD1 (6 bases). Germline V gene sequence: CDR1 SGHRS, CDR2 YFSETQ. The CDR3 has 14 amino acids. The ends were cut back, 3 bases at V and 4 bases at J, with 10 bases in the middle. The CDR3 is CASSSGTRNEKLFF. The CDR3 nucleotides are TGCGCCAGCAGCTCTGGGACACGTAATGAAAAACTGTTTTTT.

The V call is TRBV5-1, the J call TRBJ1-1, with unresolved D. The CDR3 contains 14 residues. Germline CDR1 SGHRS, CDR2 YFSETQ. V lost 2 bases to trimming and J lost 1 base, with 9 bases between them. The CDR3 bases are TGCGCCAGCAGCTTAAATGCCGAGAACACTGAAGCTTTCTTT. Its translation is CASSLNAENTEAFF.

The chain is built from TRBV29-1 and TRBJ2-5, with TRBD1 matching over 9 bases. V trimming: 6 bases; J trimming: 5 bases; junction bases outside the gene matches: 10. The CDR3 covers 14 residues. Germline CDR1 SQVTM, CDR2 ANQGSEA. The CDR3 bases are TGCAGCGTCCCGGGTAGAGGGACAGGGGAGACCCAGTACTTC. Residues: CSVPGRGTGETQYF.

This clone turned up a few times. J is TRBJ1-2 and V is TRBV6-6, with TRBD1 identical over 8 bases. V dropped 2 bases and J dropped 8; count of bases not matched to a gene: 13. Looked up from germline, CDR1 is MNHNY and CDR2 is SVGAGI (reference sequence). This CDR3 is built from 16 residues. The CDR3 here is CASSYGAVQGVEGYTF. The CDR3 DNA reads TGTGCCAGCAGTTACGGGGCCGTACAGGGGGTAGAGGGCTACACCTTC.

The rearrangement joins TRBV9 to TRBJ2-4, with D uncertain. The J call may be in error: the DNA end matches TRBJ2-7 better. The CDR3 loop spans 14 amino acids. Germline values: CDR1 SGDLS, CDR2 YYNGEE. CDR3 in DNA: TGTGCCAGCAGCGTACAAGGGCTGCCCTACGAGCAGTACTTC. As protein: CASSVQGLPYEQYF.

This chain joins TRBV28 and TRBJ2-1; D unclear. CDR1 and CDR2 (germline): MDHEN, SYDVKM. V was pared by 8 bases and J by 9 bases, with 23 bases between. The CDR3 covers 15 residues. CDR3 in DNA: TGTGCCAGCTCGGCCCCCGGGCGAGTGGTCATTGAGCAGTTCTTC. Its protein is CASSAPGRVVIEQFF.

This clone showed up many times. This chain uses TRBV28 with TRBJ2-7, with 9 bases fitting TRBD1. This CDR3 has 15 amino acids. V gave up 3 bases and J gave up 6 bases; unmatched junction bases: 9. Germline CDR1 MDHEN, CDR2 SYDVKM. The DNA for the CDR3 is TGTGCCAGCAGTTTTATCGGGACAGGGTTGGGCGAGCAGTACTTC. It codes for CASSFIGTGLGEQYF.

J is TRBJ1-3 and V is TRBV9; no definite D call. Trimming pared 7 bases from V and 1 base from J, leaving 9 bases between. This CDR3 spans 13 amino acids. Germline loops: CDR1 SGDLS, CDR2 YYNGEE. CDR3 residues: CASSEGSGNTIYF. CDR3 DNA: TGTGCCAGCTCGGAGGGTTCTGGAAACACCATATATTTT.

This clone was recorded at least ten times. The chain links TRBV18 to TRBJ2-7; D ambiguous. Germline V gene lookup returns CDR1 KGHSH and CDR2 LQKENI. This CDR3 comprises 16 residues. V was pared by 0 bases and J by 1 base, with 13 bases between. The CDR3 loop reads CASSPPFTTTSYEQYF. The CDR3 DNA sequence: TGTGCCAGCTCACCACCGTTCACCACGACTTCCTACGAGCAGTACTTC. Full variable domain (outside the CDR3, taken from reference TRBV18 and TRBJ2-7): NAGVMQNPRHLVRRRGQEARLRCSPMKGHSHVYWYRQLPEEGLKFMVYLQKENIIDESGMPKERFSAEFPKEGPSILRIQQVVRGDSAAYFCASSPPFTTTSYEQYFGPGTRLTVT.

In the case of this clone: A single base is all that separates this from a far larger clone, so a read error is likely. This sequence joins TRBV6-5 and TRBJ2-7; 8 bases match TRBD1. The CDR3 loop spans 12 amino acids. CDR1 and CDR2 from the germline V gene are MNHEY and SVGAGI. The chain's CDR3 is CGLRGLGGEQYF. The CDR3 region has the DNA TGTGGGCTCAGGGGGCTAGGGGGAGAGCAGTACTTC.

This clone turned up a few times. The J gene is TRBJ2-1, the V gene TRBV6-5; 7 nucleotides match TRBD2. The V and J ends lost 5 bases and 8 bases, in that order; junction bases with no gene match: 9. This CDR3 has 14 residues. CDR1 is MNHEY, CDR2 SVGAGI, per germline. As DNA, the CDR3 is TGTGCCAGCAGTCCCCAAGCGGGATTTTATGAGCAGTTCTTC. Translation: CASSPQAGFYEQFF.